This entry concerns a single T cell receptor (beta chain). Its antigen remains unidentified. This record comes from a study of cytomegalovirus exposure and HLA in healthy donors. General observations from the study: Among TCR beta chains of equal frequency, HLA-associated ones were more clonally expanded in a later analysis. Within an earlier analysis, most TCR beta V segments proved productive either about 90% or about 30% of the time. Sequencing likely caused a cluster of highly shared sequence variants.

The primer mix had 60 Vbeta and 13 Jbeta primers. Clones were read by immunoSEQ multiplex PCR, and TCRdb kept only the in-frame ones, dropping some. The sample comprises roughly 160,000 clones, 80% to 90% of which are singletons, and roughly 2.5% rests with the top ten. The V gene end was trimmed by 1 base and the J gene end by 3 bases; junction bases not matched to a gene: 2. Germline V CDR1 and CDR2: SGHTA, FQGTGA. The CDR3 is made up of 14 amino acids. V gene TRBV7-3 combines with J gene TRBJ1-1; 7 bases are a match to TRBD1. The sequenced sample was PBMCs. This clonotype was obtained from a man aged 25 to 45 in good health and CMV-seropositive. This chain's CDR3 is CASSLSTGDTEAFF. As DNA, the CDR3 is TGTGCCAGCAGCTTAAGCACAGGGGACACTGAAGCTTTCTTT.